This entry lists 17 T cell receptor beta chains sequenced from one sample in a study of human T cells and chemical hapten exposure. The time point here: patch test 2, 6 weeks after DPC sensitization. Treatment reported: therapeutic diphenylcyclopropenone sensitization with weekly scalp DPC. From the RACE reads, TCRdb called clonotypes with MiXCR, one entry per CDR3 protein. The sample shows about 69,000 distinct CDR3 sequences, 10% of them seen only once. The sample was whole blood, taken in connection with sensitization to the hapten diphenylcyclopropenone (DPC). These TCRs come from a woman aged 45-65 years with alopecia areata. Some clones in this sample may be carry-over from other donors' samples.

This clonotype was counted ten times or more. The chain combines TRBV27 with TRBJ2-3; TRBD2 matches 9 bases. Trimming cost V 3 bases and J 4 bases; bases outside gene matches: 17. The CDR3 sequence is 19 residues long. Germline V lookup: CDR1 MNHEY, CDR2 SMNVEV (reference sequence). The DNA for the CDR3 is TGTGCCAGCAGTTTGGTACGACTAGCGGCCAGCCCCAGTGCAGATACGCAGTATTTT. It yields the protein CASSLVRLAASPSADTQYF.

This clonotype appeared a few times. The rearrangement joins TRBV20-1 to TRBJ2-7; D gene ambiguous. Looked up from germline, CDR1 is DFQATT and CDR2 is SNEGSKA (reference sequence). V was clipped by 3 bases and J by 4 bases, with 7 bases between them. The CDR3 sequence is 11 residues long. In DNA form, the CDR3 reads TGCAGTGCTAGTGTGGATTACGAGCAGTACTTC. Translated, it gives CSASVDYEQYF.

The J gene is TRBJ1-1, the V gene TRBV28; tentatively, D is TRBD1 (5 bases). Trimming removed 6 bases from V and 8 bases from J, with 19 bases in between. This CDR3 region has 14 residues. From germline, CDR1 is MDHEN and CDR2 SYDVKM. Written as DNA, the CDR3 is TGTGCCAGCAGCCCGGGACGCCTGGGGGTCGAAGCTTTCTTT. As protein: CASSPGRLGVEAFF. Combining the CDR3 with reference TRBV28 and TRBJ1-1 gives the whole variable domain DVKVTQSSRYLVKRTGEKVFLECVQDMDHENMFWYRQDPGLGLRLIYFSYDVKMKEKGDIPEGYSVSREKKERFSLILESASTNQTSMYLCASSPGRLGVEAFFGQGTRLTVV.

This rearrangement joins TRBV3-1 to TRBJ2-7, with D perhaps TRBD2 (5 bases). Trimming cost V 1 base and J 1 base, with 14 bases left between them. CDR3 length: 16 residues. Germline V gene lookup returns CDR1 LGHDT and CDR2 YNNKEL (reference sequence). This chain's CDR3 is CASSQVTGMGSYEQYF. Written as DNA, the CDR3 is TGTGCCAGCAGCCAAGTGACCGGGATGGGGTCCTACGAGCAGTACTTC.

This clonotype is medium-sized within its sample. For the CDR3, the DNA is TGTGCCAGCAGTTTTTGGCTCTTGGGGGTTAACGCTTTCTTT. Amino acid sequence: CASSFWLLGVNAFF. J is TRBJ1-1 and V is TRBV12-3 or TRBV12-4, with D possibly TRBD1 on 5 matching bases. This CDR3 is 14 amino acids long. V was shortened by 3 bases and J by 11 bases, with 19 bases between the two germline ends.

CDR3 residues: CASSRNAGGSGNTIYF. Here the CDR3 DNA reads TGTGCCAGTAGCAGAAACGCAGGGGGCTCTGGAAACACCATATATTTT. The genes are TRBV19 and TRBJ1-3; 7 nucleotides agree with TRBD1. Losses at the gene ends were 6 bases for V and 0 bases for J; bases not matched to a gene: 8. Germline V gene sequence: CDR1 LNHDA, CDR2 SQIVND (reference sequence). The CDR3 has 16 amino acids.

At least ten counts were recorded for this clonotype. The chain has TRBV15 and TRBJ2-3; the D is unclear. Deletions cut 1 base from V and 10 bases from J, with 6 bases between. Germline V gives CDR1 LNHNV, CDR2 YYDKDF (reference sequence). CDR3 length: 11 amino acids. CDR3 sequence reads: CATSRGIAQYF. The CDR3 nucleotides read TGTGCCACCAGCAGAGGCATCGCGCAGTATTTT.

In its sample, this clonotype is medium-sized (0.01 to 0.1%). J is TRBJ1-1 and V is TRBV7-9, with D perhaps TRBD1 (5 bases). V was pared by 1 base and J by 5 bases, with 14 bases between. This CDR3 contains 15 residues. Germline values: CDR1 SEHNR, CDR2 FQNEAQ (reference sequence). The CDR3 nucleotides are TGTGCCAGCAGCTTAGTTTCCATGGGGGGAACTGAAGCTTTCTTT. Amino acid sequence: CASSLVSMGGTEAFF.

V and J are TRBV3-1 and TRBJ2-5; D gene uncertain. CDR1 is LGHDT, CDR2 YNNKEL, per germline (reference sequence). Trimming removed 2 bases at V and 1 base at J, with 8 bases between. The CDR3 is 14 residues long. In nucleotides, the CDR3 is TGTGCCAGCAGCCAAAGTTACACCCAAGAGACCCAGTACTTC. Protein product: CASSQSYTQETQYF.

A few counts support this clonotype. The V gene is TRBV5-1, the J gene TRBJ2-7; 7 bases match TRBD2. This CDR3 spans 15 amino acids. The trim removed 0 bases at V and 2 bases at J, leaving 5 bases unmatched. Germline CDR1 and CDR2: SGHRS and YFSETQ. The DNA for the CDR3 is TGCGCCAGCAGCTTGGCGGTTGGGACTACCTACGAGCAGTACTTC. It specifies CASSLAVGTTYEQYF. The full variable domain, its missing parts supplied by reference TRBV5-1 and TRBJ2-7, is KAGVTQTPRYLIKTRGQQVTLSCSPISGHRSVSWYQQTPGQGLQFLFEYFSETQRNKGNFPGRFSGRQFSNSRSEMNVSTLELGDSALYLCASSLAVGTTYEQYFGPGTRLTVT.

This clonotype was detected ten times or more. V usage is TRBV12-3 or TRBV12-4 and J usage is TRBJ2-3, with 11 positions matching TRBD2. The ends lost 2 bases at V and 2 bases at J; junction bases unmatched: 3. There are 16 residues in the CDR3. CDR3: CASSLTSGSSTDTQYF. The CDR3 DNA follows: TGTGCCAGCAGTTTAACTAGCGGGAGTTCCACAGATACGCAGTATTTT.

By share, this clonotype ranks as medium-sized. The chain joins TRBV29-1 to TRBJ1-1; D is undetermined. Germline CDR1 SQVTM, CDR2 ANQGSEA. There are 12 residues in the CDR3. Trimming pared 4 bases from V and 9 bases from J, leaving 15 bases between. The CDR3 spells CSVVAEAEQAFF. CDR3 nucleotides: TGCAGCGTTGTGGCGGAGGCCGAACAAGCTTTCTTT.

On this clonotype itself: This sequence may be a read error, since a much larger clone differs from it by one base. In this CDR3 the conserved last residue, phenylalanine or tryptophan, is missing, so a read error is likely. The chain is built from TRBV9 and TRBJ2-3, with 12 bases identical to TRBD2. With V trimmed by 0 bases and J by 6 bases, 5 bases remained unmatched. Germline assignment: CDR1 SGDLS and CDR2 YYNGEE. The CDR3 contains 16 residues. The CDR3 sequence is CASSVGLAGVVDTQYS. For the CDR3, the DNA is TGTGCCAGCAGCGTAGGACTAGCGGGAGTAGTCGATACGCAGTATTCT.

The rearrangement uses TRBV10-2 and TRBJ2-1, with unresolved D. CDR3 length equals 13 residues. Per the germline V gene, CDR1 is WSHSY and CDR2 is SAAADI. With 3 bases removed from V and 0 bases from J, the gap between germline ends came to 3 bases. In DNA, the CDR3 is TGCGCCAGCAGTGACACCTCCTACAATGAGCAGTTCTTC. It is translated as CASSDTSYNEQFF.

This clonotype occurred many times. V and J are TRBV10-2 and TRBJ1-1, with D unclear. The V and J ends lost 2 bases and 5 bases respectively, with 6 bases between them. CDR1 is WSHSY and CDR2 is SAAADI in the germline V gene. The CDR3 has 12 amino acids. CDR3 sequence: CASSEILTEAFF. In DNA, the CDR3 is TGCGCCAGCAGTGAGATTTTGACTGAAGCTTTCTTT.

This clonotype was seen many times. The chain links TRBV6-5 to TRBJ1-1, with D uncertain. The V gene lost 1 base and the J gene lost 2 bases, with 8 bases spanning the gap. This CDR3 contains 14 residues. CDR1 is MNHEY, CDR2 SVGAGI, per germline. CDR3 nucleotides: TGTGCCAGCAGTTACTTGGCCCTAAACACTGAAGCTTTCTTT. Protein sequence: CASSYLALNTEAFF.

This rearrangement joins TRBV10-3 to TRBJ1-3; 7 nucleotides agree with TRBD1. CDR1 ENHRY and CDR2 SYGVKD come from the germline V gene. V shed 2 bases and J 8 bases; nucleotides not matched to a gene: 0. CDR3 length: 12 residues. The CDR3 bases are TGTGCCATCAGTGAGACAGGGGACACCATATATTTT. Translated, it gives CAISETGDTIYF.